This T cell receptor beta chain was found in a study of tumor-infiltrating lymphocytes in primary liver carcinoma. The authors made TCR beta cDNA from 400 to 550 ng total RNA with a constant-region primer. Slightly modified ARM-PCR with three nested multiplex PCR rounds yielded TCR beta libraries. It was with TRBV1-TRBV30 forward primers and a C-beta reverse primer that the first two PCR rounds were run, at around 10 cycles each. TCRdb analysed the multiplex PCR reads with MiXCR anew, one entry per CDR3 protein. The table includes 99,000 or so distinct CDR3 sequences, roughly 69% detected once. From about 19-30 mg of unsorted bulk tissue, DNA and RNA were co-extracted together. CDR3 size: 15 residues. Trimming removed 3 bases from V and 7 bases from J, with 17 bases in between. Germline lookup yields CDR1 SGHDT and CDR2 YYEEEE. Many counts were recorded for this clonotype.

This receptor was taken from an older woman with primary liver carcinoma and hepatitis B virus infection. The sample taken for sequencing was liver tumor tissue from sampling region 5. Subset indicated: tumor region T5, tumor centre. The chain carries TRBV5-6 and TRBJ1-3; D is unresolved. DNA for the CDR3: TGTGCCAGCAGCTCACGGTTTGGATCCAGGAACACCATATATTTT. Encoded protein: CASSSRFGSRNTIYF.